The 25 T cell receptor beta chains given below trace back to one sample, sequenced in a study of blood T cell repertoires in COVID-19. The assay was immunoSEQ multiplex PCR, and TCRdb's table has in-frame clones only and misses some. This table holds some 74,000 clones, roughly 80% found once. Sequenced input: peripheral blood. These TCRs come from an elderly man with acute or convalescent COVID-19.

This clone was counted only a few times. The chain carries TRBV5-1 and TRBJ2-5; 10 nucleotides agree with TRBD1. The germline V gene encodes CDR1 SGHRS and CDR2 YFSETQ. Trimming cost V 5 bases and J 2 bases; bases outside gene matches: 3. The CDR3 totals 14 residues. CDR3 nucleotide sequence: TGCGCCAGCAGGGGGGACAGGGGACAAGAGACCCAGTACTTC. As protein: CASRGDRGQETQYF.

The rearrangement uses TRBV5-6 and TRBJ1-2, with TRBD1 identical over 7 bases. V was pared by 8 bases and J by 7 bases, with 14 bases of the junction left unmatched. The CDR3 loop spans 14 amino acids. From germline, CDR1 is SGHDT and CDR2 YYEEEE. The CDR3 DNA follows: TGTGCCAGTATATCACTGACAGGGAATCGTGGCTACACCTTC. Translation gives CASISLTGNRGYTF.

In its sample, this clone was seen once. CDR3 sequence (DNA): TGTGCCAGCAGTTTTCAGCGGGGGGGGACCGGGGAGCTGTTTTTT. Translation: CASSFQRGGTGELFF. The V call is TRBV28, the J call TRBJ2-2, with 10 nucleotides matching TRBD2. CDR1 is MDHEN and CDR2 is SYDVKM in the germline V gene. V was pared by 3 bases and J by 5 bases, with 3 bases of the junction left unmatched. The CDR3 has 15 amino acids.

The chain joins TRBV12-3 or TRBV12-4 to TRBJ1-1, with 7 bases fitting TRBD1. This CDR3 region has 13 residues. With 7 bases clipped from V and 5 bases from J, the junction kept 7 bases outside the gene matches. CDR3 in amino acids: CASTTGAWTEAFF. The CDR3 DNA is TGTGCCAGCACCACAGGGGCTTGGACTGAAGCTTTCTTT.

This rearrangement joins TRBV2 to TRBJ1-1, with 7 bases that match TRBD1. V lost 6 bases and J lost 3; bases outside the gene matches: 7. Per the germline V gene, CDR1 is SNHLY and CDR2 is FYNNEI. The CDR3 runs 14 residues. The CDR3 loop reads CASSLTGKDTEAFF. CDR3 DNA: TGTGCCAGCAGCCTGACAGGGAAGGACACTGAAGCTTTCTTT.

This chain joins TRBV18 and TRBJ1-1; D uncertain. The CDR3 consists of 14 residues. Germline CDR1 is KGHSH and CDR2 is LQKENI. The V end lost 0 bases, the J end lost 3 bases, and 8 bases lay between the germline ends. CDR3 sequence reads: CASSPPTRDTEAFF. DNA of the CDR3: TGTGCCAGCTCACCACCGACGAGGGACACTGAAGCTTTCTTT. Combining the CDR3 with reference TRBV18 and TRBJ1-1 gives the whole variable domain NAGVMQNPRHLVRRRGQEARLRCSPMKGHSHVYWYRQLPEEGLKFMVYLQKENIIDESGMPKERFSAEFPKEGPSILRIQQVVRGDSAAYFCASSPPTRDTEAFFGQGTRLTVV.

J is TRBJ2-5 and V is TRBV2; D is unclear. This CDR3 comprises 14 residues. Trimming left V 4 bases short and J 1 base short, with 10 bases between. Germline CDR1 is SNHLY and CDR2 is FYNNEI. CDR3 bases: TGTGCCAGCAGTGTCTTAGTGCCCCAAGAGACCCAGTACTTC. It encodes CASSVLVPQETQYF.

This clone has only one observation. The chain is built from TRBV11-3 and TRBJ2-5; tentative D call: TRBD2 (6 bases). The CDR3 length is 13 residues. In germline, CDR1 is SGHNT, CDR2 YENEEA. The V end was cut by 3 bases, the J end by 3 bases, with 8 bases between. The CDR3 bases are TGTGCCAGCAGCTTCTCGGGGGAAGAGACCCAGTACTTC. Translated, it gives CASSFSGEETQYF.

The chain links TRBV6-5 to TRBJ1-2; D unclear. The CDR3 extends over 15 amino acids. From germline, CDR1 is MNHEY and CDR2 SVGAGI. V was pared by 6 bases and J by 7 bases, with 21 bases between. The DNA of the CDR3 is TGTGCCAGCAGGCCCCTGGGAGTTAAGACCCGTGGCTACACCTTC. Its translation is CASRPLGVKTRGYTF.

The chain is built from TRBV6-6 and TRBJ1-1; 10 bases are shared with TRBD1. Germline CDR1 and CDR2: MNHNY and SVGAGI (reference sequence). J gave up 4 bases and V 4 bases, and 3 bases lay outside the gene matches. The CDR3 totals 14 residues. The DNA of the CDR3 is TGTGCCAGCAGTTTATGGACAGGGGGCACTGAAGCTTTCTTT. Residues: CASSLWTGGTEAFF.

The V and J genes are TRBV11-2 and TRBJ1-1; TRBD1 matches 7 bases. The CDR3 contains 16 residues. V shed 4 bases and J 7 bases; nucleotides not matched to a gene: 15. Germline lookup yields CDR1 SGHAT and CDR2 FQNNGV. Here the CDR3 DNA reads TGTGCCAGCAGCTCTCAGTACAGGGGTGCGGGGTTTGAAGCTTTCTTT. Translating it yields CASSSQYRGAGFEAFF.

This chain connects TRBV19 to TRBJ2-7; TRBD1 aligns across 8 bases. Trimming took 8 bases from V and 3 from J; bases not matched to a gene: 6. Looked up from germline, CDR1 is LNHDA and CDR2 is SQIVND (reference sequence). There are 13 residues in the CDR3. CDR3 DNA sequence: TGTGCCAGTTCAGACAGGGGCCTCTACGAGCAGTACTTC. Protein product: CASSDRGLYEQYF.

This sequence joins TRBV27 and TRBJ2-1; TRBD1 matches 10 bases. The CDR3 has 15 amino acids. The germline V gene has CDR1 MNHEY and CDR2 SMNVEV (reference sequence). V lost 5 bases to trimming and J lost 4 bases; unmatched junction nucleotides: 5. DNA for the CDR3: TGTGCCAGCAGTCCCGGGACAGGGGATTACAATGAGCAGTTCTTC. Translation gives CASSPGTGDYNEQFF.

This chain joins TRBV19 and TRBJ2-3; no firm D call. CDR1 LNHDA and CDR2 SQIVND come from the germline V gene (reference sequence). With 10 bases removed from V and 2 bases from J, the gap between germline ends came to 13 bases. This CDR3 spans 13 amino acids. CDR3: CAIRLENTDTQYF. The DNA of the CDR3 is TGTGCCATCAGACTCGAGAACACAGATACGCAGTATTTT.

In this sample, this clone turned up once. For the CDR3, the DNA is TGTGCCAGCAGCCAACAGGGGGCGCGGAGTTATCAGCCCCAGCATTTT. It is translated as CASSQQGARSYQPQHF. This chain joins TRBV28 and TRBJ1-5, with 9 bases matching TRBD1. Unmatched junction bases numbered 11, after V lost 6 bases and J lost 5 bases. From germline, CDR1 is MDHEN and CDR2 SYDVKM. The CDR3 totals 16 residues.

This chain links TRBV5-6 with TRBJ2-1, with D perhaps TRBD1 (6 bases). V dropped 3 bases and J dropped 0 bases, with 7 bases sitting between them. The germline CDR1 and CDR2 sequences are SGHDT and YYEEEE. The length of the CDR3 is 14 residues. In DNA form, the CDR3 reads TGTGCCAGCAGCTCGACAGGCTCCTACAATGAGCAGTTCTTC. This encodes CASSSTGSYNEQFF.

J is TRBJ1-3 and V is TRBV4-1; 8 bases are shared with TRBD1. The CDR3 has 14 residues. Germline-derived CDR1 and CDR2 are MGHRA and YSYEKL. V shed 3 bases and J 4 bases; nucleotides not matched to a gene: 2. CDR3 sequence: CASSQGQDGNTIYF. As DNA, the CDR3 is TGCGCCAGCAGCCAGGGACAGGACGGAAACACCATATATTTT.

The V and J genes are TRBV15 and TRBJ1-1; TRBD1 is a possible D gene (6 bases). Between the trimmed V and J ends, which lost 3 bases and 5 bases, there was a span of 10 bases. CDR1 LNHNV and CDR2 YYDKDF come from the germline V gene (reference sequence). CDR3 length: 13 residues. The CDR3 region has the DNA TGTGCCACCAGCAGTGCAGGGGTGACTGAAGCTTTCTTT. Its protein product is CATSSAGVTEAFF.

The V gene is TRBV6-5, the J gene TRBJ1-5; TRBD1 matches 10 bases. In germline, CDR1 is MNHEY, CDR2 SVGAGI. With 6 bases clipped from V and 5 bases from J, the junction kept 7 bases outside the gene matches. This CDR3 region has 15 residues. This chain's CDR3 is CASSSTGGTDQPQHF. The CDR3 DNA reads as TGTGCCAGCAGCTCGACAGGGGGCACGGATCAGCCCCAGCATTTT.

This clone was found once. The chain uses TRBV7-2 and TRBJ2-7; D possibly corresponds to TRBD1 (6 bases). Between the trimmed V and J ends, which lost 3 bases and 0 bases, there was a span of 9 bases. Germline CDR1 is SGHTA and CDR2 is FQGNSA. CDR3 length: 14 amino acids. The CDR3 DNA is TGTGCCAGCAGCTTCCAGGGGTCCTCCTACGAGCAGTACTTC. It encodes CASSFQGSSYEQYF.

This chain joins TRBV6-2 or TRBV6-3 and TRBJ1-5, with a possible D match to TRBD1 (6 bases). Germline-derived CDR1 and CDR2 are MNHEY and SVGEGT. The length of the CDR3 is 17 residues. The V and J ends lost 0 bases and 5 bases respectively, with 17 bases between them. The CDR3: CASSYSTGQTGHQPQHF. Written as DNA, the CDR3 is TGTGCCAGCAGTTACTCTACTGGACAGACGGGGCATCAGCCCCAGCATTTT.

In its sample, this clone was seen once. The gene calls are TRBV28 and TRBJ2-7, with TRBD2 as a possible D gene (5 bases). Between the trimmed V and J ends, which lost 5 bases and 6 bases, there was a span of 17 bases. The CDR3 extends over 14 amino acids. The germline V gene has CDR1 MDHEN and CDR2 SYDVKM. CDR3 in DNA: TGTGCCAGCAGTCCCGCGGGTGCCTCCGGCGAGCAGTACTTC. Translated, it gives CASSPAGASGEQYF. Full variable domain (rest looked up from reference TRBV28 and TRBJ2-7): DVKVTQSSRYLVKRTGEKVFLECVQDMDHENMFWYRQDPGLGLRLIYFSYDVKMKEKGDIPEGYSVSREKKERFSLILESASTNQTSMYLCASSPAGASGEQYFGPGTRLTVT.

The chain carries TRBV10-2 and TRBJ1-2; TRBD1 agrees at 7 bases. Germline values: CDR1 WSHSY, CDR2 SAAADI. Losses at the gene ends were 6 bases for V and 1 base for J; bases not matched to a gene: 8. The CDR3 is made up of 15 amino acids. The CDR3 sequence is CASRSGTESNYGYTF. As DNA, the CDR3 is TGCGCCAGCAGATCCGGGACAGAGAGTAACTATGGCTACACCTTC.

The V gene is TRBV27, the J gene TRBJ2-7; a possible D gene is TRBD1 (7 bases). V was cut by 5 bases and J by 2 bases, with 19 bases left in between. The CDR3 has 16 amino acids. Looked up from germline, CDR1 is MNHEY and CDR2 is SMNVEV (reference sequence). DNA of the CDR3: TGTGCCAGCAGTCTCCCTGCGGGACAGACTACCTACGAGCAGTACTTC. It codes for CASSLPAGQTTYEQYF.

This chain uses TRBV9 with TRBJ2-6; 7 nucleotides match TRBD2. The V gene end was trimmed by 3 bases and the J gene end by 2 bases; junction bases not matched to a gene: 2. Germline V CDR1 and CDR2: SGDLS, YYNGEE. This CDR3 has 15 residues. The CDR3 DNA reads TGTGCCAGCAGCGAACGGGGGGCTGGGGCCAACGTCCTGACTTTC. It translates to CASSERGAGANVLTF.